The present entry profiles one T cell receptor (beta chain) with its context. The antigen is not known. A read error may produce the germline difference seen at one junction end. After constant-region reverse-primer amplification, full-length variable regions underwent semi-nested PCR with Nested Universal Primer A. TCRdb re-analysed the 5' RACE reads in MiXCR, keeping a single row per CDR3 protein. The repertoire includes some 62,000 distinct CDR3 sequences, 30% of them detected once, and 2.3% sits in the top ten. Study results and caveats: Greatest tumor Treg TCR overlap was with tumor naive CD4+ cells. Tumor memory CD4+ T cell TCR gene usage clustered with blood and lymph node memory CD4+ cells and lymph node naive CD4+ cells. The larger cohort examined one V-J beta rearrangement, not whole repertoires.

Per the germline V gene, CDR1 is SGDLS and CDR2 is YYNGEE. This CDR3 has 15 amino acids. This sequence was found in a female donor with breast cancer. V is TRBV9 and J is TRBJ2-7; no clear D. Material for sequencing was tumor-infiltrating naive CD4+ T cells sorted from the breast tumor. Noted subset: naive CD4+ T cells, CD4+CD45RA+CD25-. CDR3 DNA: TGTGCCGGCAGCGTATCGGGCACCAGCTCATACGAGCAGTACTTC. This codes for CAGSVSGTSSYEQYF.